The 7 T cell receptor beta chains below come from one sample, sequenced in a study of T cells in Graves' hyperthyroidism and ophthalmopathy (dated by TCRdb to the late 2010s). The library relied on multiplex PCR. Sequencing was performed on an Illumina HiSeq 2000. The TCR beta CDR3 regions were amplified from RNA transcripts. The TCR CDR3 was subjected to a first round of RT-PCR using the HTBI primer set and the Qiagen OneStep RT-PCR kit. The public reads were run again by TCRdb, first through fastp at Q25 and then through MiXCR, and only productive beta chains were kept. A single entry per CDR3 protein holds the most common genes and DNA from its merged rows. For this sample there are roughly 420,000 distinct CDR3 sequences; 15% to 18% appear just once. The ten largest clones add up to around 7.7% of the sample. The material sequenced was blood. The source of these receptors is a woman aged 18-30 years with Graves' hyperthyroidism.

This clonotype was recorded many times. V gene TRBV18 combines with J gene TRBJ2-5; 7 nucleotides line up with TRBD1. The trim removed 6 bases at V and 0 bases at J, leaving 7 bases unmatched. Germline V gives CDR1 KGHSH, CDR2 LQKENI. The CDR3 is made up of 15 amino acids. Here the CDR3 DNA reads TGTGCCAGCTCCCTTACCGGGACAGACCAAGAGACCCAGTACTTC. Protein product: CASSLTGTDQETQYF.

The sample holds a few counts of this clonotype. The J gene is TRBJ1-4, the V gene TRBV7-8, with 8 nucleotides matching TRBD1. Germline V gene sequence: CDR1 SGHVS, CDR2 FQNEAQ. This CDR3 region has 14 residues. Trimming took 4 bases from V and 8 from J; bases not matched to a gene: 6. The CDR3 region is CASSSRGHKEKLFF. The CDR3 nucleotides are TGTGCCAGCAGCTCCAGGGGGCATAAAGAAAAACTGTTTTTT.

This clonotype was found many times. The chain employs TRBV11-3 and TRBJ2-1, with D maybe TRBD1 (5 bases). Germline V gene sequence: CDR1 SGHNT, CDR2 YENEEA. V dropped 6 bases and J dropped 0 bases, with 9 bases sitting between them. This CDR3 comprises 14 residues. The CDR3 here is CASSRQSSYNEQFF. DNA of the CDR3: TGTGCCAGCAGTAGACAGAGCTCCTACAATGAGCAGTTCTTC.

This clonotype was picked up many times. This sequence joins TRBV5-5 and TRBJ1-2; D ambiguous. This CDR3 is built from 15 residues. V was shortened by 1 base and J by 2 bases, with 12 bases between the two germline ends. CDR1 and CDR2 from the germline V gene are SGHKS and YYEKEE (reference sequence). In DNA, the CDR3 is TGTGCCAGCAGCTTGTCGTGGCGAGGCAACTATGGCTACACCTTC. Residues: CASSLSWRGNYGYTF.

This clonotype was found many times. The chain couples TRBV7-9 to TRBJ2-7; 7 bases fit TRBD1. V shed 4 bases, J shed 2 bases, and the junction held 5 bases outside the gene matches. The CDR3 spans 14 residues. Per the germline V gene, CDR1 is SEHNR and CDR2 is FQNEAQ (reference sequence). The CDR3: CASSYAGGTYEQYF. CDR3 DNA sequence: TGTGCCAGCAGCTACGCAGGGGGTACCTACGAGCAGTACTTC.

This clonotype was recorded at least ten times. The chain recombines TRBV5-1 with TRBJ1-6; unclear D gene. CDR3 length equals 14 residues. Trimming cost V 1 base and J 5 bases, with 7 bases left between them. Germline loops: CDR1 SGHRS, CDR2 YFSETQ. CDR3 nucleotides: TGCGCCAGCAGCTTGTACGGGGATAATTCACCCCTCCACTTT. Translating gives CASSLYGDNSPLHF.

This clonotype was picked up many times. The CDR3 bases are TGTGCCAGCAGTTCACTAGGGTCAGTATCCGATACGCAGTATTTT. It is translated as CASSSLGSVSDTQYF. The chain links TRBV12-3 or TRBV12-4 to TRBJ2-3; possible D gene TRBD2, 5 bases. V lost 4 bases to trimming and J lost 6 bases, with 17 bases between them. The CDR3 sequence is 15 residues long.